This TCR beta chain was documented in a study of T-cell reconstitution after alpha-beta-depleted transplantation in children. CDR1 and CDR2 from the germline V gene are DFQATT and SNEGSKA (reference sequence). The CDR3 consists of 12 residues. The V gene end was trimmed by 4 bases and the J gene end by 12 bases; junction bases not matched to a gene: 8. The study, taken as a whole, reports: It was newly produced T cells that mostly accounted for T-cell counts and diversity one year after transplant. By about two months after transplant, alpha-beta T cells reportedly arose from several hundred graft clones that had expanded. Some patients showed high day-60 TCRbeta diversity, which derived from surviving recipient T cells and thymic progenitors.

Preparation of the TCRbeta library used unique molecular identifiers. Via MiXCR, TCRdb re-called the PCR reads, giving one row per CDR3 protein. The sample yields roughly 100,000 distinct CDR3 sequences, 6% seen once. This clonotype was seen many times. The antigen remains undetermined. This sequence was found in a female patient aged 2 to 10 who had a stem cell transplant for Fanconi anemia, so the T cells may come from the graft donor. The starting material was PBMCs, mostly from graft donor cells, obtained 60 days after TCRalphabeta/CD19-depleted stem cell transplant. V is TRBV20-1 and J is TRBJ1-1; the match to TRBD1 covers 10 bases. CDR3: CSAKRRDRGTFF. The CDR3 DNA follows: TGCAGTGCTAAGAGACGGGACAGGGGTACTTTCTTT.